Sequencing of this TCR beta chain was carried out in a study of type 1 and type 2 diabetes patients. Turning to the study itself: Participants included type 1 and type 2 diabetes patients plus nondiabetic controls. T cells were magnetically sorted from PBMCs as CD4+ or CD8+ subsets. The study's findings and limits: Groups were not age- or gender-matched, which may bias interpretation.

Each participant gave 8.5 to 10 milliliters of peripheral blood. Worth noting for this clonotype: Its cognate antigen is unknown.

The PCR template was genomic DNA. The TCR beta CDR3 region was amplified using 30 forward and 13 reverse primers. MiXCR was run by TCRdb on the multiplex PCR reads, yielding one entry per CDR3 protein. This repertoire shows a few hundred thousand distinct CDR3 sequences, roughly 50% found once; its top ten account for roughly 15%. Germline lookup yields CDR1 KGHSH and CDR2 LQKENI. There are 14 residues in the CDR3. V was pared by 6 bases and J by 4 bases, with 8 bases of the junction left unmatched. This TCR was sampled from a man between 18 and 29 years old with type 2 diabetes. The specimen was peripheral blood mononuclear cells (PBMCs). The rearrangement joins TRBV18 to TRBJ2-5; 7 nucleotides match TRBD1. The CDR3 nucleotides are TGTGCCAGCTCCCCGCAACAGGGGCCAGAGACCCAGTACTTC. This sequence encodes CASSPQQGPETQYF.